The source of this T cell receptor beta chain is a study of quantifying T cell responses using KT2 cells. Whole-study context: RNA was reverse transcribed with TCR alpha and beta constant-region primers.

Each cDNA got a UMI-containing oligo ligated at its 3' end. An equimolar mix of RC1.1 and RC1.2 primed the beta chain across TRBC1 and TRBC2. TCRdb independently ran MiXCR on the UMI-ligation and nested PCR reads; one entry per CDR3 protein. Of tens of thousands of distinct CDR3 sequences listed, 12% are singletons. The CDR3 is 15 residues long. V shed 6 bases and J shed 0 bases, with 12 bases lying between them. CDR1 and CDR2 from the germline V gene are MNHEY and SMNVEV (reference sequence). V gene TRBV27 combines with J gene TRBJ2-1; D gene unclear. Material for sequencing was PBMCs spiked with cells of the T cell clone KT2. This clonotype originated in a human donor. The CDR3 sequence: CASSLRVSSYNEQFF. For the CDR3, the DNA is TGTGCCAGCAGCCTTCGGGTAAGCTCCTACAATGAGCAGTTCTTC.